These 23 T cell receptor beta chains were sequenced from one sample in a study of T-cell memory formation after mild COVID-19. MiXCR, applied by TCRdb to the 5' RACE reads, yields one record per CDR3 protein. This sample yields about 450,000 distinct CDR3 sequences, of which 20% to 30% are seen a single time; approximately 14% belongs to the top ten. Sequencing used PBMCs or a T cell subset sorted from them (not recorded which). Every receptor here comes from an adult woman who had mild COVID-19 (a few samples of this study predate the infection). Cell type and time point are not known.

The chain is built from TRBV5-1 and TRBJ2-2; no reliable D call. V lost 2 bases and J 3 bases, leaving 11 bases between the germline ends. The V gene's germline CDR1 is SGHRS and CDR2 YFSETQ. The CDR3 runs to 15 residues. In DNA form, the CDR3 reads TGCGCCAGCAGCTTTTCGGTGCGAGACACCGGGGAGCTGTTTTTT. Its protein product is CASSFSVRDTGELFF. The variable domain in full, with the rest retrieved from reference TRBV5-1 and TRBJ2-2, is KAGVTQTPRYLIKTRGQQVTLSCSPISGHRSVSWYQQTPGQGLQFLFEYFSETQRNKGNFPGRFSGRQFSNSRSEMNVSTLELGDSALYLCASSFSVRDTGELFFGEGSRLTVL.

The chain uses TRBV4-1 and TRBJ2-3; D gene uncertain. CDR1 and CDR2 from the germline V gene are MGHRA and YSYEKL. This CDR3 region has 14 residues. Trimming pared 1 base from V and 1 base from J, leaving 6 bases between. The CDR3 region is CASSQVQRTDTQYF. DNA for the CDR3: TGCGCCAGCAGCCAAGTACAGCGCACAGATACGCAGTATTTT.

The CDR3 loop is CASSYRRDSPYEQYF. The CDR3 coding sequence is TGTGCCAGCAGTTACCGGCGGGACAGTCCCTACGAGCAGTACTTC. The chain combines TRBV6-6 with TRBJ2-7, with D possibly matching TRBD1 (7 bases). The germline gives CDR1 MNHNY, CDR2 SVGAGI (reference sequence). Trimming removed 2 bases at V and 2 bases at J, with 13 bases between. The CDR3 totals 15 residues.

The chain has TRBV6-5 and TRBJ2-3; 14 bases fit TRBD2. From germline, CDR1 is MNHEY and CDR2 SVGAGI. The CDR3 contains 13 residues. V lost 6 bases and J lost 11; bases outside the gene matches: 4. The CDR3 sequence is CASRLGLAGEQYF. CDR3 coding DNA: TGTGCCAGCAGACTGGGACTAGCGGGAGAGCAGTATTTT.

The DNA of the CDR3 is TGCGCCAGCCAAGTACGTCCCGGGACTACCCGCGAGACCCAGTACTTC. Translating it yields CASQVRPGTTRETQYF. The chain is built from TRBV5-1 and TRBJ2-5; 7 bases line up with TRBD2. This CDR3 region has 16 residues. Germline-derived CDR1 and CDR2 are SGHRS and YFSETQ. Trimming cost V 7 bases and J 5 bases; bases outside gene matches: 17.

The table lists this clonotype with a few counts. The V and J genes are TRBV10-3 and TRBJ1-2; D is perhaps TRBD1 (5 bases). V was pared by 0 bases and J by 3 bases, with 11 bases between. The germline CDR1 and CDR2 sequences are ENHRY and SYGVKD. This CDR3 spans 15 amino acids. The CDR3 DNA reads TGTGCCATCAGTGAGTCTGGGGGACGGGACTATGGCTACACCTTC. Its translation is CAISESGGRDYGYTF.

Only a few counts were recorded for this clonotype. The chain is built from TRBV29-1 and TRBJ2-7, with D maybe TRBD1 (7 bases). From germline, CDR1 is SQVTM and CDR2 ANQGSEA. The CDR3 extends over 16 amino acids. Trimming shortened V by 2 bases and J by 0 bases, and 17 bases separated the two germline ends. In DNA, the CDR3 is TGCAGCGTTGAAAGTTGGGAGGACAGGAGCTCCTACGAGCAGTACTTC. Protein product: CSVESWEDRSSYEQYF.

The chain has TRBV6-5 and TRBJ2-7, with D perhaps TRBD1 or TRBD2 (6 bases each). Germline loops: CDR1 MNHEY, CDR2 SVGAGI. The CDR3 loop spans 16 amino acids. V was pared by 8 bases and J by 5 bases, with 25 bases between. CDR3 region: CASGGQGFMSVHEQYF. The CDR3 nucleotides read TGTGCCAGCGGGGGGCAGGGCTTCATGAGTGTGCACGAGCAGTACTTC.

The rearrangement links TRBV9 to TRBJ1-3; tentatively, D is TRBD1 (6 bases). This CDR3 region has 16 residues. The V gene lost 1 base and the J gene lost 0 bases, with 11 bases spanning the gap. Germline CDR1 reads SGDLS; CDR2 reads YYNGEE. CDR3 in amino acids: CASSVSLDSSGNTIYF. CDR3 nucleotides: TGTGCCAGCAGCGTAAGTTTGGACAGCTCTGGAAACACCATATATTTT.

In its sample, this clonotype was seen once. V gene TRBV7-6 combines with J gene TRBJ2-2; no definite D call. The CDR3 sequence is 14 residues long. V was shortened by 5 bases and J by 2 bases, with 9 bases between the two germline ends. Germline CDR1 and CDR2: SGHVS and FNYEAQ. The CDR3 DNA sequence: TGTGCCAGCAGCCCCGCGGCCAACACCGGGGAGCTGTTTTTT. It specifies CASSPAANTGELFF.

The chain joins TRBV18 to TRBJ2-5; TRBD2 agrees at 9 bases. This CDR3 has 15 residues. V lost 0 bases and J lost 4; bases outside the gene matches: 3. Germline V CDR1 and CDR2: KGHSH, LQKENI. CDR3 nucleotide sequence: TGTGCCAGCTCACCACCTCGCGGGGGGGCAGAGACCCAGTACTTC. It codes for CASSPPRGGAETQYF.

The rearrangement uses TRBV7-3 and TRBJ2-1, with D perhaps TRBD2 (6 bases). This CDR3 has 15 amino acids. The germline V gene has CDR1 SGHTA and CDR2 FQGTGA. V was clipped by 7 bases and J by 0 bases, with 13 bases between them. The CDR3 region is CASKEGINSYNEQFF. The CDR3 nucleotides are TGTGCCAGCAAGGAGGGAATTAACTCCTACAATGAGCAGTTCTTC.

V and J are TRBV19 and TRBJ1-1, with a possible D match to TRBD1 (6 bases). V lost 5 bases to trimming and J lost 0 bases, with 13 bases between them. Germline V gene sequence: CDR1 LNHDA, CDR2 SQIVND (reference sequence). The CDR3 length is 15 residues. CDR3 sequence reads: CASSLSGVVNTEAFF. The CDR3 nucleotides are TGTGCCAGTAGTTTATCAGGGGTGGTGAACACTGAAGCTTTCTTT.

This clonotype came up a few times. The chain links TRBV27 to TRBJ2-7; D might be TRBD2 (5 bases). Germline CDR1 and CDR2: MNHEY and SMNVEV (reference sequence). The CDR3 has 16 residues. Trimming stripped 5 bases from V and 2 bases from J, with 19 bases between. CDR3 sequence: CASSLGVGVPAYEQYF. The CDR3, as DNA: TGTGCCAGCAGTCTGGGTGTCGGGGTCCCGGCCTACGAGCAGTACTTC.

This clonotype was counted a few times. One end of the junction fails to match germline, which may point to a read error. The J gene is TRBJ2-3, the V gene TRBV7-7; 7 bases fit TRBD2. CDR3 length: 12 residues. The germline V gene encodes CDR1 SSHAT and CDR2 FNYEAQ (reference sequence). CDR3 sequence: CASSPGEGRQYF. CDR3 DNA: TGTGCTAGCAGCCCTGGGGAGGGAAGGCAGTATTTT.

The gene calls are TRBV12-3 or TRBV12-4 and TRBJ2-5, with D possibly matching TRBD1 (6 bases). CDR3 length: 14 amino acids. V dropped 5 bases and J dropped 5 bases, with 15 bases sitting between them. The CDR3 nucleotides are TGTGCCAGCAGTCCAACTGGGACATCGGAGACCCAGTACTTC. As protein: CASSPTGTSETQYF.

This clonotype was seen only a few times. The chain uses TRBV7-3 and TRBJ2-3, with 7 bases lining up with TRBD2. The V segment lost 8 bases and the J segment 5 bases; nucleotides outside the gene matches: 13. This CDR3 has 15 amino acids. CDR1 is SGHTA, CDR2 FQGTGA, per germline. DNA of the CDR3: TGTGCCAGCCACTATGGGGGAGGGCCTGTAGATACGCAGTATTTT. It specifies CASHYGGGPVDTQYF.

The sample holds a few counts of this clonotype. The CDR3 protein is CASSSPIGAGIDTQYF. For the CDR3, the DNA is TGTGCCAGCAGCTCCCCCATCGGGGCGGGTATAGATACGCAGTATTTT. This sequence joins TRBV7-2 and TRBJ2-3; D may correspond to TRBD1 or TRBD2 (5 bases each). Trimming took 4 bases from V and 5 from J, leaving 19 bases between them. Germline V CDR1 and CDR2: SGHTA, FQGNSA. CDR3 size: 16 residues. The full variable domain, in which reference TRBV7-2 and TRBJ2-3 provide the parts outside the CDR3, is GAGVSQSPSNKVTEKGKDVELRCDPISGHTALYWYRQSLGQGLEFLIYFQGNSAPDKSGLPSDRFSAERTGGSVSTLTIQRTQQEDSAVYLCASSSPIGAGIDTQYFGPGTRLTVL.

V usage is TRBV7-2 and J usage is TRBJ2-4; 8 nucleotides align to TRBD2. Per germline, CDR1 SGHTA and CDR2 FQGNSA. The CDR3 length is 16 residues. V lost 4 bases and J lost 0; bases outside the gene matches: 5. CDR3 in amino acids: CASSSLAGLAKNIQYF. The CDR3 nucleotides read TGTGCCAGCAGCTCTTTAGCGGGACTAGCCAAAAACATTCAGTACTTC.

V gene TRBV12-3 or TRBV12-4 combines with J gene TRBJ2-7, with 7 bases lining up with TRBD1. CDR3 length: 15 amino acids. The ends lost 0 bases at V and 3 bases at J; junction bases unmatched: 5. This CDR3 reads CASSLARQGLYEQYF. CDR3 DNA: TGTGCCAGCAGTTTAGCTCGACAGGGCCTCTACGAGCAGTACTTC.

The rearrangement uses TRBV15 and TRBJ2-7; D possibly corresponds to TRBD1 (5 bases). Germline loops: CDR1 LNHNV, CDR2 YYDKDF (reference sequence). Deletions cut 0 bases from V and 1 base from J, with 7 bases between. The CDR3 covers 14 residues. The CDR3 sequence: CATSRDSGSYEQYF. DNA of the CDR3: TGTGCCACCAGCAGAGATTCAGGGTCCTACGAGCAGTACTTC.

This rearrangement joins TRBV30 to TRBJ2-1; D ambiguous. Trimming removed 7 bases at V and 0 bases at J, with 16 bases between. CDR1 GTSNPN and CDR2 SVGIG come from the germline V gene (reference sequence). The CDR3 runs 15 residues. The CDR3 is CASRGRVNSYNEQFF. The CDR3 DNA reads TGTGCCTCCCGAGGCCGGGTTAACTCCTACAATGAGCAGTTCTTC.

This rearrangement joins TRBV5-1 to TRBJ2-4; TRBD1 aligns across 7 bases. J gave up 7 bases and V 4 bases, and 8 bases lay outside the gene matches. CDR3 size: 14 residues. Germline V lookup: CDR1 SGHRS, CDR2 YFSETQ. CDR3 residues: CASSLRQGRNIQYF. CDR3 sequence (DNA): TGCGCCAGCAGCCTAAGACAGGGAAGGAACATTCAGTACTTC.